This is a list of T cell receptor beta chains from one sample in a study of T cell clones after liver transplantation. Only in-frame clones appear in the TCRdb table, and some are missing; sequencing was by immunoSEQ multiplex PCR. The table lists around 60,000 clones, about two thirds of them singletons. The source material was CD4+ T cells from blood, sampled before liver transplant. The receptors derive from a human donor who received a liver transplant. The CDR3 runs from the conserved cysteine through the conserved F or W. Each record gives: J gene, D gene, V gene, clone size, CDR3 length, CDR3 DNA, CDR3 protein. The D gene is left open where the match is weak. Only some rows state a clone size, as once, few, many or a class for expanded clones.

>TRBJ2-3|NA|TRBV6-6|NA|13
TGTGCCAGCACTAGACCGACTTGGGATACGCAGTATTTT
CASTRPTWDTQYF
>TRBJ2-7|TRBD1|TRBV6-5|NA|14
TGTGCCAGCAGTTATGGACAGGGCCTCGGCGAGCAGTACTTC
CASSYGQGLGEQYF
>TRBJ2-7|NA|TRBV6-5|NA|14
TGTGCCAGCAGCGCTACAGGGTGGGCCTACGAGCAGTACTTC
CASSATGWAYEQYF
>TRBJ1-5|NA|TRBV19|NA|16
TGTGCCAGTAGTCAGGCCCTGGGGGCTAGCAATCAGCCCCAGCATTTT
CASSQALGASNQPQHF
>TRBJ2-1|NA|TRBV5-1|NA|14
TGCGCCAGCAGCTTGGTCTCGGGTTCCAATGAGCAGTTCTTC
CASSLVSGSNEQFF
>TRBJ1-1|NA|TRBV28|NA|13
TGTGCCAGCGGAAGGGACACGCACACTGAAGCTTTCTTT
CASGRDTHTEAFF
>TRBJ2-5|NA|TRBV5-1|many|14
TGCGCCTGCGGCCGGGGGGGGACAGAAGAGACCCAGTACTTC
CACGRGGTEETQYF
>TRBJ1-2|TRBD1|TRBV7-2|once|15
TGTGCCAGCAGCTTAGTGGGGACAGGGAACTATGGCTACACCTTC
CASSLVGTGNYGYTF
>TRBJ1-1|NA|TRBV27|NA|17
TGTGCCAGCAATCTCCTGATACCCACAGGGTCGGGCACTGAAGCTTTCTTT
CASNLLIPTGSGTEAFF
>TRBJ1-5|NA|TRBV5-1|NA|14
TGCGCCAGCAGCTTGGACAGTAGCAATCAGCCCCAGCATTTT
CASSLDSSNQPQHF
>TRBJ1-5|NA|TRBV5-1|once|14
TGCGCCAGCAGCTTGGCCCAGGGGAGTCAGCCCCAGCATTTT
CASSLAQGSQPQHF
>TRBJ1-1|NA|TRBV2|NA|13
TGTGCCAGCGTAGAACAGAGTAACACTGAAGCTTTCTTT
CASVEQSNTEAFF
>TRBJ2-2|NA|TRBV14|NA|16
TGTGCCAGCAGCCAAGATCGGGCAGGGATGGCCGGGGAGCTGTTTTTT
CASSQDRAGMAGELFF
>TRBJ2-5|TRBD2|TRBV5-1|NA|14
TGCGCCAGCAGCGGAGCGGGGGGAACGGGGACCCAGTACTTC
CASSGAGGTGTQYF
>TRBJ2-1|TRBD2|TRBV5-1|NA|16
TGCGCCAGCACCACACTAGCGGGGGTAAATGGGGTTGAGCAGTTCTTC
CASTTLAGVNGVEQFF
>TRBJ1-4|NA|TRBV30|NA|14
TGTGCCTGGAGTCCCCAGGGGCGGTTTGAAAAACTGTTTTTT
CAWSPQGRFEKLFF
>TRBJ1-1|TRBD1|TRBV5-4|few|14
TGTGCCAGCAGCATGGGACAGACGAACACTGAAGCTTTCTTT
CASSMGQTNTEAFF
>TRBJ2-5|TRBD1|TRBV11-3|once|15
TGTGCCAGCAGCTTAGGAGGACAGGAAGGGGAGACCCAGTACTTC
CASSLGGQEGETQYF
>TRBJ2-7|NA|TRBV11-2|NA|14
TGTGCCAGCAGCTTAGATACCCGGCGGGGAGAGCAGTACTTC
CASSLDTRRGEQYF
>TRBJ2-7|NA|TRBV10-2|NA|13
TGCGCCAGCAGACTACAGGGCTCCTACGAGCAGTACTTC
CASRLQGSYEQYF
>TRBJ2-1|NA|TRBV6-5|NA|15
TGTGCCAGCAGTTACAGGGGGGGTGGGAGGAATGAGCAGTTCTTC
CASSYRGGGRNEQFF
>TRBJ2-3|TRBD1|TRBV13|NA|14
TGTGCCAGCAGCTATGACAGGGCCACAGATACGCAGTATTTT
CASSYDRATDTQYF
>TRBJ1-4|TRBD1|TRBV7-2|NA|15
TGTGCCAGCAGCTTAAATCCGGGACAGGGGGAACAACTGTTTTTT
CASSLNPGQGEQLFF
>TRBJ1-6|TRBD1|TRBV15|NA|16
TGTGCCACCAGCAGAGGCGGGGACAGGGGAAATTCACCCCTCCACTTT
CATSRGGDRGNSPLHF
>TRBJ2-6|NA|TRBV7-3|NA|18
TGTGCCAGCAGCTTAATGGCGGCTGCCGCATCTGGGGCCAACGTCCTGACTTTC
CASSLMAAAASGANVLTF
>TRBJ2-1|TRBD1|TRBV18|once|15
TGTGCCAGCTCACCGGACAGGGGACTATACAATGAGCAGTTCTTC
CASSPDRGLYNEQFF
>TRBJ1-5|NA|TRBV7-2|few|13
TGTGCCAGCAGCCCAATGGGGGAGGCTCCCCAGCATTTT
CASSPMGEAPQHF
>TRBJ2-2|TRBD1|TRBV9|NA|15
TGTGCCAGCAGTTATCGGGACAGATTGACCGGGGAGCTGTTTTTT
CASSYRDRLTGELFF
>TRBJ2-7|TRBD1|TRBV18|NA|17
TGTGCCAGCTCACGGGGACAGGGGGCGATTATGCCCTACGAGCAGTACTTC
CASSRGQGAIMPYEQYF
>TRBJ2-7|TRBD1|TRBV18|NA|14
TGTGCCAGCTCAAAGGGACAGGGGTGGAACGAGCAGTACTTC
CASSKGQGWNEQYF
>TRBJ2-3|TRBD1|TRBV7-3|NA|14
TGTGCCAGCAGCCCGGGACAGGGTGCAGATACGCAGTATTTT
CASSPGQGADTQYF